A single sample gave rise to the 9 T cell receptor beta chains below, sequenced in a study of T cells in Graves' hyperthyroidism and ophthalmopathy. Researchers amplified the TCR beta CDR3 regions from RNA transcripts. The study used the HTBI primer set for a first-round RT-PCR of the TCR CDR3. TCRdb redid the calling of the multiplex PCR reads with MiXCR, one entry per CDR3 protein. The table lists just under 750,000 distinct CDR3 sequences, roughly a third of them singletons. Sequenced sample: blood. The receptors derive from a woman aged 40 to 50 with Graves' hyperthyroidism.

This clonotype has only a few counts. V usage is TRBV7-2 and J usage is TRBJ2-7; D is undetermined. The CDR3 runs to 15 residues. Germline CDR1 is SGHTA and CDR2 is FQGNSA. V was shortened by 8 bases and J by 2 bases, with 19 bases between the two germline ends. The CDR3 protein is CASPPHPLPPYEQYF. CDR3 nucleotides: TGTGCCAGCCCGCCGCACCCCCTCCCACCCTACGAGCAGTACTTC. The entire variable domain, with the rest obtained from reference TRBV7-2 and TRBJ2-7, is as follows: GAGVSQSPSNKVTEKGKDVELRCDPISGHTALYWYRQSLGQGLEFLIYFQGNSAPDKSGLPSDRFSAERTGGSVSTLTIQRTQQEDSAVYLCASPPHPLPPYEQYFGPGTRLTVT.

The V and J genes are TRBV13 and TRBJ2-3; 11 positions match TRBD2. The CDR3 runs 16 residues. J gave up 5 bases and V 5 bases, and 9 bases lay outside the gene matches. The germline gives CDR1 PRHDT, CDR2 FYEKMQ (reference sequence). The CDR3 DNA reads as TGTGCCAGCAGCCCTCGTCTGACTAGCGGGGAAGATACGCAGTATTTT. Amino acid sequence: CASSPRLTSGEDTQYF.

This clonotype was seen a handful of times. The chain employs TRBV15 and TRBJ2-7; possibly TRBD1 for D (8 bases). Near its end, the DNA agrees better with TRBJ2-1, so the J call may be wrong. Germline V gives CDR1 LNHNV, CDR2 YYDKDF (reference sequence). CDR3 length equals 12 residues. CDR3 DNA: TGTGCCAGCAGTTTACAGGGGGGGGAGCAGTTCTTC. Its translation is CASSLQGGEQFF.

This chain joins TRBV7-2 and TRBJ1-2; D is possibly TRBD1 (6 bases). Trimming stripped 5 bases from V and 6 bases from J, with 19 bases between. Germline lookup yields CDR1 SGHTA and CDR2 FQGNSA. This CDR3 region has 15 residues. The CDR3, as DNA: TGTGCCAGCAGCCACGGAAGGACAGCGAACCATGGCTACACCTTC. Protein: CASSHGRTANHGYTF.

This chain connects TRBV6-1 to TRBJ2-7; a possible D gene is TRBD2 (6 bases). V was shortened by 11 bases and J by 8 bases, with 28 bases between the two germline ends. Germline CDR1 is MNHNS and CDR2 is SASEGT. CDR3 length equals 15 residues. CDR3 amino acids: CAASMEGTGVRQQYF. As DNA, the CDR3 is TGTGCCGCATCGATGGAAGGGACGGGGGTCCGTCAGCAGTACTTC.

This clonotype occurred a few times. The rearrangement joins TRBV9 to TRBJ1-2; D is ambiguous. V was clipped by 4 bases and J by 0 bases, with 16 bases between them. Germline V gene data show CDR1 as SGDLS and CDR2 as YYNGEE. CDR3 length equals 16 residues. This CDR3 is CASSPHTLGSNYGYTF. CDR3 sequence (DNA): TGTGCCAGCAGCCCGCACACTCTAGGTTCTAACTATGGCTACACCTTC.

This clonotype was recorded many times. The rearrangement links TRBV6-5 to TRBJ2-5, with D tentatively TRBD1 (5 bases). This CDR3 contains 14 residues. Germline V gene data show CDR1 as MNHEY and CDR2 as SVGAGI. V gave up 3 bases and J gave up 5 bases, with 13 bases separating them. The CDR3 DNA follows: TGTGCCAGCAGTTATTCGCAGGGTCAGGAGACCCAGTACTTC. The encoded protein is CASSYSQGQETQYF.

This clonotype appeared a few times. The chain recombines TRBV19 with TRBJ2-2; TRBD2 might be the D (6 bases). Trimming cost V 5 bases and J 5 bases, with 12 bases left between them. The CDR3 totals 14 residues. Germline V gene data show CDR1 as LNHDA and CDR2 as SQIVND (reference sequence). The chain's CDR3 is CASSRPGETGELFF. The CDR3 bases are TGTGCCAGTAGTCGGCCGGGGGAGACCGGGGAGCTGTTTTTT.

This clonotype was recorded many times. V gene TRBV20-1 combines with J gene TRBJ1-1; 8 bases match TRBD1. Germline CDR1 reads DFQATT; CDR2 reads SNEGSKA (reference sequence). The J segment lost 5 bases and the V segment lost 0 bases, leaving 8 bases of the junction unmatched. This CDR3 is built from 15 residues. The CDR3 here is CSARDRQGKGTEAFF. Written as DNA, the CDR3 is TGCAGTGCTAGAGACCGACAGGGGAAAGGGACTGAAGCTTTCTTT.